This T cell receptor (beta chain) was profiled in a study of response to subunit inactivated influenza vaccine. This clonotype showed up just a few times. Its matching antigen is unknown. Study findings and constraints: Authors suggested that a seasonal influenza vaccination recruits few new T cells each time.

Trimming stripped 4 bases from V and 8 bases from J, with 18 bases between. Germline CDR1 and CDR2: KGHSH and LQKENI. This CDR3 is built from 15 residues. One entry per CDR3 protein, called by TCRdb with MiXCR from the RT-PCR reads. The sample lists about 700,000 distinct CDR3 sequences, around 14% occurring once. The origin of this receptor is a man over 45 who received an inactivated influenza vaccine. V usage is TRBV18 and J usage is TRBJ2-1, with TRBD2 as a possible D gene (5 bases). Material: PBMCs from blood, obtained 12 days after vaccination. The CDR3 region has the DNA TGTGCCAGCTCACTTTTGGCTAGCTTGACCGATGAGCAGTTCTTC. This sequence encodes CASSLLASLTDEQFF.